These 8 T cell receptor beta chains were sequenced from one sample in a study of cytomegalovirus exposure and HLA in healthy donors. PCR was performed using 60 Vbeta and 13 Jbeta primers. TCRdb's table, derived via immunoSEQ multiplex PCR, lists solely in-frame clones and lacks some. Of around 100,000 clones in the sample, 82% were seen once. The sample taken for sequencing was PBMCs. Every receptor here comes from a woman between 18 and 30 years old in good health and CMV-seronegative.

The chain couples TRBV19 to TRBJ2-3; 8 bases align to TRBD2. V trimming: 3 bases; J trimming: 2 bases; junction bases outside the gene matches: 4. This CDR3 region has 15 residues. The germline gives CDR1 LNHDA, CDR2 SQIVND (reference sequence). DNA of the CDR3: TGTGCCAGTAGTATGCTAGCGGGTCTCACAGATACGCAGTATTTT. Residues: CASSMLAGLTDTQYF. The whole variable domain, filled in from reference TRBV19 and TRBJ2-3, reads DGGITQSPKYLFRKEGQNVTLSCEQNLNHDAMYWYRQDPGQGLRLIYYSQIVNDFQKGDIAEGYSVSREKKESFPLTVTSAQKNPTAFYLCASSMLAGLTDTQYFGPGTRLTVL.

CDR3 protein: CASRTRNNEKLFF. The CDR3 region has the DNA TGCGCCAGCAGGACAAGGAATAATGAAAAACTGTTTTTT. The chain is built from TRBV23-1 and TRBJ1-4; D is unclear. TRBV23-1 is an open reading frame, and its role is uncertain. This CDR3 region has 13 residues. The V gene lost 6 bases and the J gene lost 4 bases, with 9 bases spanning the gap.

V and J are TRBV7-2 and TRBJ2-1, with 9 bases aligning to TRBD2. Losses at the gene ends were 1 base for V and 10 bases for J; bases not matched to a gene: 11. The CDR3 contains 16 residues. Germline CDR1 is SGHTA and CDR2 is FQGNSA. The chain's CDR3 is CASSLESSRLAAEQFF. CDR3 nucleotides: TGTGCCAGCAGCTTAGAGTCGTCCCGACTAGCGGCAGAGCAGTTCTTC. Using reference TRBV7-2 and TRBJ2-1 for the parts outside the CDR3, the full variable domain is GAGVSQSPSNKVTEKGKDVELRCDPISGHTALYWYRQSLGQGLEFLIYFQGNSAPDKSGLPSDRFSAERTGGSVSTLTIQRTQQEDSAVYLCASSLESSRLAAEQFFGPGTRLTVL.

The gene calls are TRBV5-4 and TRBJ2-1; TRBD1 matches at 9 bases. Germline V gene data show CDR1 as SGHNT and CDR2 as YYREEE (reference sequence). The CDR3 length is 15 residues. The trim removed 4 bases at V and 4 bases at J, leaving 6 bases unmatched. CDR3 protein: CASSQDRGGYNEQFF. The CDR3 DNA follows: TGTGCCAGCAGCCAAGACAGGGGGGGGTACAATGAGCAGTTCTTC.

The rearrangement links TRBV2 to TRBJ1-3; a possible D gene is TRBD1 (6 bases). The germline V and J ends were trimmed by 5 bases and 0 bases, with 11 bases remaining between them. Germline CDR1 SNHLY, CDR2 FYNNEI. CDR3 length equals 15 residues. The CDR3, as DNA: TGTGCCAGCAGTAGACAGACAGGCTCTGGAAACACCATATATTTT. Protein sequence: CASSRQTGSGNTIYF. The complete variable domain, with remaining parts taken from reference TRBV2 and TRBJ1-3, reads EPEVTQTPSHQVTQMGQEVILRCVPISNHLYFYWYRQILGQKVEFLVSFYNNEISEKSEIFDDQFSVERPDGSNFTLKIRSTKLEDSAMYFCASSRQTGSGNTIYFGEGSWLTVV.

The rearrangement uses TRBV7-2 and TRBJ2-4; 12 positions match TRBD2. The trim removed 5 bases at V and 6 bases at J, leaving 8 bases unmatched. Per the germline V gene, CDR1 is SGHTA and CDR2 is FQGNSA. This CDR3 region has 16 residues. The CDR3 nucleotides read TGTGCCAGCAGCCCAAGACTAGCGGGAGCGGGAAACATTCAGTACTTC. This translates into CASSPRLAGAGNIQYF.

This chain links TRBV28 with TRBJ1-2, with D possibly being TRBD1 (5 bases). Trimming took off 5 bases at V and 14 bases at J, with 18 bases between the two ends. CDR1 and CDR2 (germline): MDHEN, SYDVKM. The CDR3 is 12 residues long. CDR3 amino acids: CASSLLRTRSTF. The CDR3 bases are TGTGCCAGCAGTCTTCTTCGGACAAGATCGACCTTC.

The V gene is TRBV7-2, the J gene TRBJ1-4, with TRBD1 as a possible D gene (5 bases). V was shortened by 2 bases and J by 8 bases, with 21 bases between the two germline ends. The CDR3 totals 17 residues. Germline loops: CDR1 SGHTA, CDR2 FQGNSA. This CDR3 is CASSLRGQGGSGEKLFF. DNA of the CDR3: TGTGCCAGCAGCTTAAGGGGCCAAGGCGGGAGTGGAGAAAAACTGTTTTTT.